These T cell receptor beta chains were read from a single sample in a study of T cells in Graves' hyperthyroidism and ophthalmopathy. One entry per CDR3 protein, called by TCRdb with MiXCR from the multiplex PCR reads. The sample comprises fewer than 900,000 distinct CDR3 sequences, about 19% of which are singletons, and approximately 16% rests with the top ten. The sample comprised blood. These receptors all come from a woman aged 50 to 60 with Graves' hyperthyroidism that later progressed to Graves' ophthalmopathy. Each CDR3 is given with its conserved first and last residue. The order of the fields is J gene, D gene, V gene, clone size, CDR3 protein, CDR3 DNA. The D gene is left open where the match is weak. For some rows the clone size is stated as once, few or many, or as a class when expanded; others skip it.

TRBJ2-7 - TRBV6-1 many CASSEGRYEQYF TGTGCCAGCAGTGAAGGGCGTTACGAGCAGTACTTC
TRBJ1-1 TRBD1 TRBV2 many CASSEWAGGTEAFF TGTGCCAGCAGTGAATGGGCAGGGGGGACTGAAGCTTTCTTT
TRBJ2-3 TRBD1 TRBV29-1 - CSVGQGRISSTDTQYF TGCAGCGTGGGACAGGGGCGCATATCCAGCACAGATACGCAGTATTTT
TRBJ1-1 - TRBV2 few CATRDGGFTEAFF TGTGCCACCCGGGACGGGGGCTTCACTGAAGCTTTCTTT
TRBJ1-5 - TRBV7-2 - CASSLGVTGNQPQHF TGTGCCAGCAGCTTAGGAGTGACAGGTAATCAGCCCCAGCATTTT
TRBJ2-7 - TRBV13 many CASSTVSRGTSYEQYF TGTGCCAGCAGCACAGTCAGTCGTGGGACCTCCTACGAGCAGTACTTC
TRBJ2-1 - TRBV9 - CASSVDLPAAFYNEQFF TGTGCCAGCAGCGTAGATTTGCCAGCCGCGTTCTACAATGAGCAGTTCTTC
TRBJ2-1 - TRBV5-1 - CASSSRQGLEQFF TGCGCCAGCAGCTCCCGACAGGGACTAGAGCAGTTCTTC
TRBJ2-1 TRBD2 TRBV6-4 - CASSDSGGGAYNEQFF TGTGCCAGCAGTGACTCTGGGGGGGGGGCCTACAATGAGCAGTTCTTC
TRBJ2-3 TRBD2 TRBV20-1 many CSATTGTSGRDTQYF TGCAGTGCTACAACCGGGACTAGCGGAAGAGATACGCAGTATTTT
TRBJ2-7 - TRBV18 - CASSPAGVRYEQYF TGTGCCAGCTCACCAGCCGGCGTGCGGTACGAGCAGTACTTC
TRBJ2-1 - TRBV20-1 few CSAMRDRYEQFF TGCAGTGCTATGCGGGACAGATACGAGCAGTTCTTC
TRBJ2-1 - TRBV6-1 - CASGNRVKYNEQFF TGTGCCAGCGGAAACAGGGTTAAGTACAATGAGCAGTTCTTC
TRBJ2-1 - TRBV11-2 - CASTTIRMTSGKTYNEQFF TGTGCCAGCACCACAATAAGGATGACGTCGGGGAAGACCTACAATGAGCAGTTCTTC
TRBJ1-1 - TRBV19 - CASSQIDSRPEAFF TGTGCCAGTAGCCAGATCGACTCCCGTCCTGAAGCTTTCTTT
TRBJ2-3 - TRBV19 - CATTSRGGVDTQYF TGTGCCACCACATCAAGGGGTGGGGTAGATACGCAGTATTTT
TRBJ2-6 - TRBV6-1 few CASSFWWTASSGANVLTF TGTGCCAGCAGTTTTTGGTGGACAGCAAGCTCTGGGGCCAACGTCCTGACTTTC
TRBJ2-1 - TRBV12-3/TRBV12-4 many CASSASGYNEQFF TGTGCCAGCAGTGCCTCAGGGTACAATGAGCAGTTCTTC
TRBJ2-1 - TRBV2 many CARGVSEGYNEQFF TGTGCCAGGGGGGTCAGTGAGGGTTACAATGAGCAGTTCTTC
TRBJ1-2 - TRBV20-1 few CSARFGGGFRGYTF TGCAGTGCTAGATTCGGGGGAGGGTTTCGAGGCTACACCTTC
TRBJ2-2 - TRBV27 many CASSLRSGELFF TGTGCCAGCAGTTTAAGAAGCGGGGAGCTGTTTTTT
TRBJ2-7 - TRBV7-6 - CASSPRQGRDEQYF TGTGCCAGCAGCCCCCGACAGGGGAGGGACGAGCAGTACTTC